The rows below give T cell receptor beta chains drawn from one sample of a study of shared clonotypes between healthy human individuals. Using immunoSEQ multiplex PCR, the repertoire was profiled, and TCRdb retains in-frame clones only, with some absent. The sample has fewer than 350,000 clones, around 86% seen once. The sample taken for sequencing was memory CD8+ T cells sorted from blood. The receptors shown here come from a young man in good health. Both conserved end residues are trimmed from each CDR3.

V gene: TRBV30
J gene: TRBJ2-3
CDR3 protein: AWRPGFSTDTQY

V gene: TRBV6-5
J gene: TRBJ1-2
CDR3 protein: ASSYSETDYFYGYT

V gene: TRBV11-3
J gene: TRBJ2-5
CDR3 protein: ASSTETQY

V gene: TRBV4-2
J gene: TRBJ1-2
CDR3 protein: ASSQVWFIGPNYGYT

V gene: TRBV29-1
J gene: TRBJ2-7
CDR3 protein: SATGSLGVEQY

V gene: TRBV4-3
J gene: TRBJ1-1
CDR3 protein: ASSQGLPLMGAF

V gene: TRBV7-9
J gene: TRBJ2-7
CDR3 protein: ASSLPGPYEQY

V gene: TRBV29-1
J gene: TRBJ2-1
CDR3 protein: SVEVASGSLEQF

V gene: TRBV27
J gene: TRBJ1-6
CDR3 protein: ASSFLGGQGVSPLH

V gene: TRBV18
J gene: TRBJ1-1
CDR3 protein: ASSPGMNTEAF

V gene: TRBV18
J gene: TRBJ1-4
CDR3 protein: ASSLQTRANEKLF

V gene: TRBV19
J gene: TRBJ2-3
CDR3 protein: ASSIELGDSDTQY

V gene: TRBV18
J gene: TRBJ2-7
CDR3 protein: ASSPPNSYEQY

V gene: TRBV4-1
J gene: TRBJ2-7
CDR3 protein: ASSQAVYYEQY

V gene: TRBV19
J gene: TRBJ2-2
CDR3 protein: ASGYRGMGELF

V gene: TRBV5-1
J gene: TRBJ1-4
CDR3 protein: ASSFFDDRLNEKLF

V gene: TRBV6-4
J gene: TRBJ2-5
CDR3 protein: ASSDLRGGRIQETQY

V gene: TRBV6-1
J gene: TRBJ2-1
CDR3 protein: ASRRGLLSFNEQF

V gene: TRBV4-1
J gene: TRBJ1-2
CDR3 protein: ASSPDRVANYGYT

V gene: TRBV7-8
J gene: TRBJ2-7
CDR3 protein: ASSFRLHAYEQY

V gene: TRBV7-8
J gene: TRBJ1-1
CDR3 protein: ASSFRTGGRGTEAF

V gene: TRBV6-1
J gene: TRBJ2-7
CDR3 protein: ASSEPGNEQY

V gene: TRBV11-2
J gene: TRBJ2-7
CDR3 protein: ASSLGAPGTGSNEQY

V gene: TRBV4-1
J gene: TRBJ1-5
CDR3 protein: ASSLSAGEGNQPQH

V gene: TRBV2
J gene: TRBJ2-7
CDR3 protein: AKGTSGYEQY

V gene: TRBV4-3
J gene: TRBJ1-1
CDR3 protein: ASSQRFVSHGYTEAF

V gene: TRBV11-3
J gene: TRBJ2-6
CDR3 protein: ASSLDSSGANVLT

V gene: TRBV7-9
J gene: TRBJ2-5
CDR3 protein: ASSLALPGQETQY

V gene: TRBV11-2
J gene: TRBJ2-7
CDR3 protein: ASSLATGVYEQY

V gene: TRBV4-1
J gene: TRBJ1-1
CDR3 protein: ASSQDRGTEAF